The 18 T cell receptor beta chains given below trace back to one sample, sequenced in a study of siplizumab effects on memory and regulatory T cells. The method was immunoSEQ multiplex PCR; TCRdb's version includes in-frame clones alone and lacks a portion of them. The sample contains about 80,000 clones, 85% to 95% of which appear only once. The source material was CD8+ T cells sorted from blood. These receptors came from a human donor in good health.

This chain joins TRBV9 and TRBJ2-3; tentatively, D is TRBD2 (6 bases). The CDR3 has 14 residues. The germline gives CDR1 SGDLS, CDR2 YYNGEE. The V end lost 6 bases, the J end lost 0 bases, and 11 bases lay between the germline ends. CDR3 residues: CASTERASTDTQYF. The CDR3 nucleotides read TGTGCCAGCACGGAGCGGGCTAGCACAGATACGCAGTATTTT.

V is TRBV7-9 and J is TRBJ1-2, with a tentative D call TRBD1 (6 bases). Germline V gene data show CDR1 as SEHNR and CDR2 as FQNEAQ (reference sequence). The ends were cut back, 2 bases at V and 8 bases at J, with 12 bases in the middle. The CDR3 runs 13 residues. CDR3 in amino acids: CASSLQGRKGYTF. CDR3 DNA: TGTGCCAGCAGCTTACAGGGGAGGAAAGGCTACACCTTC.

The chain is built from TRBV9 and TRBJ2-3; 7 nucleotides agree with TRBD2. CDR3 length: 17 amino acids. Germline V gives CDR1 SGDLS, CDR2 YYNGEE. The V and J ends lost 4 bases and 0 bases, in that order; junction bases with no gene match: 11. The CDR3 nucleotides are TGTGCCAGCAGCCCCAAAGGGGTGGGAGGGAGCACAGATACGCAGTATTTT. Its translation is CASSPKGVGGSTDTQYF. The variable domain in full, with the rest retrieved from reference TRBV9 and TRBJ2-3, is DSGVTQTPKHLITATGQRVTLRCSPRSGDLSVYWYQQSLDQGLQFLIQYYNGEERAKGNILERFSAQQFPDLHSELNLSSLELGDSALYFCASSPKGVGGSTDTQYFGPGTRLTVL.

The chain uses TRBV11-2 and TRBJ2-5; either TRBD1 or TRBD2 may supply D (6 bases each). V shed 1 base and J shed 5 bases, with 14 bases lying between them. The CDR3 is made up of 15 amino acids. Germline V gene sequence: CDR1 SGHAT, CDR2 FQNNGV. The CDR3 sequence: CASSLVAGDFETQYF. The CDR3 DNA sequence: TGTGCCAGCAGCTTAGTGGCAGGGGACTTCGAGACCCAGTACTTC.

V and J are TRBV15 and TRBJ2-5; 7 nucleotides agree with TRBD1. The CDR3 is made up of 15 amino acids. Trimming cost V 2 bases and J 2 bases; bases outside gene matches: 5. The germline CDR1 and CDR2 sequences are LNHNV and YYDKDF (reference sequence). CDR3 sequence: CATSRSEDRQETQYF. The DNA of the CDR3 is TGTGCCACCAGCAGATCAGAGGACAGGCAAGAGACCCAGTACTTC.

The CDR3 loop is CASSAPPSGRADEQFF. CDR3 DNA sequence: TGTGCCAGCAGCGCCCCCCCTAGCGGGAGGGCCGATGAGCAGTTCTTC. The V and J genes are TRBV9 and TRBJ2-1; 12 nucleotides align to TRBD2. The V and J ends lost 3 bases and 8 bases, in that order; junction bases with no gene match: 9. The CDR3 loop spans 16 amino acids. CDR1 is SGDLS, CDR2 YYNGEE, per germline.

The V call is TRBV4-1, the J call TRBJ1-1, with no clear D. Germline V CDR1 and CDR2: MGHRA, YSYEKL. Deletions cut 0 bases from V and 0 bases from J, with 11 bases between. This CDR3 region has 16 residues. The CDR3 coding sequence is TGCGCCAGCAGCCAAGATGCACCCAGCATGAACACTGAAGCTTTCTTT. Translated: CASSQDAPSMNTEAFF.

The chain employs TRBV30 and TRBJ1-2, with 10 positions matching TRBD1. This CDR3 contains 13 residues. V shed 2 bases, J shed 6 bases, and the junction held 3 bases outside the gene matches. The germline gives CDR1 GTSNPN, CDR2 SVGIG (reference sequence). The CDR3 region is CAWSSGTGDGYTF. For the CDR3, the DNA is TGTGCCTGGAGTTCCGGGACAGGGGATGGCTACACCTTC.

This chain joins TRBV19 and TRBJ2-6, with 7 bases lining up with TRBD1. Germline CDR1 LNHDA, CDR2 SQIVND (reference sequence). Losses at the gene ends were 4 bases for V and 3 bases for J; bases not matched to a gene: 6. This CDR3 spans 16 amino acids. The CDR3 is CASSTGTDGGANVLTF. CDR3 DNA sequence: TGTGCCAGTAGTACCGGGACAGACGGTGGGGCCAACGTCCTGACTTTC.

The V gene is TRBV6-4, the J gene TRBJ2-3, with TRBD2 matching over 10 bases. The germline V gene encodes CDR1 MRHNA and CDR2 SNTAGT. The CDR3 is made up of 19 amino acids. V shed 2 bases and J 2 bases; nucleotides not matched to a gene: 13. CDR3 protein: CASSDPRGVAGGITDTQYF. CDR3 nucleotide sequence: TGTGCCAGCAGTGACCCCCGCGGGGTAGCGGGAGGCATCACAGATACGCAGTATTTT.

CDR3 loop: CASSIFNPGELFF. DNA for the CDR3: TGTGCCAGTAGTATTTTTAACCCCGGGGAGCTGTTTTTT. This chain links TRBV19 with TRBJ2-2, with D unresolved. Trimming shortened V by 3 bases and J by 6 bases, and 8 bases separated the two germline ends. Germline V lookup: CDR1 LNHDA, CDR2 SQIVND (reference sequence). The CDR3 spans 13 residues.

The chain is built from TRBV25-1 and TRBJ1-1, with D possibly TRBD1 on 6 matching bases. V gave up 0 bases and J gave up 3 bases, with 11 bases separating them. Germline values: CDR1 MGHDK, CDR2 SYGVNS. The CDR3 is 15 amino acids. The CDR3 protein is CASSEYNGGHTEAFF. The DNA for the CDR3 is TGTGCCAGCAGTGAATATAACGGGGGGCACACTGAAGCTTTCTTT.

The rearrangement joins TRBV11-2 to TRBJ1-1; D gene uncertain. The CDR3 extends over 15 amino acids. Germline V gene lookup returns CDR1 SGHAT and CDR2 FQNNGV. The V end was cut by 4 bases, the J end by 1 base, with 13 bases between. The chain's CDR3 is CASSSSLGPNTEAFF. For the CDR3, the DNA is TGTGCCAGCAGCTCGTCGCTGGGTCCGAACACTGAAGCTTTCTTT. Full variable domain (missing parts from reference TRBV11-2 and TRBJ1-1): EAGVAQSPRYKIIEKRQSVAFWCNPISGHATLYWYQQILGQGPKLLIQFQNNGVVDDSQLPKDRFSAERLKGVDSTLKIQPAKLEDSAVYLCASSSSLGPNTEAFFGQGTRLTVV.

The gene calls are TRBV7-8 and TRBJ1-1; D possibly corresponds to TRBD1 (5 bases). CDR1 and CDR2 (germline): SGHVS, FQNEAQ. CDR3 length: 14 residues. V was shortened by 2 bases and J by 4 bases, with 11 bases between the two germline ends. CDR3 DNA: TGTGCCAGCAGCTTACTAGCGGGGGGCACTGAAGCTTTCTTT. Residues: CASSLLAGGTEAFF.

This clone was seen just once. The chain joins TRBV11-2 to TRBJ2-1; D is possibly TRBD2 (6 bases). The V end lost 7 bases, the J end lost 2 bases, and 12 bases lay between the germline ends. CDR1 SGHAT and CDR2 FQNNGV come from the germline V gene. CDR3 length equals 14 residues. CDR3 in DNA: TGTGCCAGCACCTCCCGGAGGGCCTACAATGAGCAGTTCTTC. This gives the protein CASTSRRAYNEQFF.

V is TRBV2 and J is TRBJ2-3, with 10 bases lining up with TRBD2. Germline V CDR1 and CDR2: SNHLY, FYNNEI. V trimming: 3 bases; J trimming: 2 bases; junction bases outside the gene matches: 8. The CDR3 is 17 residues long. CDR3 DNA: TGTGCCAGCAGTGACCTAGGACTAGCGGATTTCACAGATACGCAGTATTTT. It is translated as CASSDLGLADFTDTQYF.

This clone showed up just a few times. The chain employs TRBV9 and TRBJ1-1, with TRBD1 matching over 8 bases. J lost 8 bases, V lost 3 bases, and 3 bases had no gene match. The CDR3 is 12 residues long. CDR1 is SGDLS and CDR2 is YYNGEE in the germline V gene. CDR3 coding DNA: TGTGCCAGCAGCGCAGGGGGCTGGGAAGCTTTCTTT. Translation: CASSAGGWEAFF.

The CDR3 loop is CASSLMDSGSLGEVNEQFF. CDR3 nucleotide sequence: TGTGCCAGCAGCCTGATGGATAGCGGGAGTCTTGGGGAAGTAAATGAGCAGTTCTTC. The chain uses TRBV7-8 and TRBJ2-1; 9 positions match TRBD2. The ends lost 5 bases at V and 7 bases at J; junction bases unmatched: 21. The CDR3 is made up of 19 amino acids. Germline lookup yields CDR1 SGHVS and CDR2 FQNEAQ.